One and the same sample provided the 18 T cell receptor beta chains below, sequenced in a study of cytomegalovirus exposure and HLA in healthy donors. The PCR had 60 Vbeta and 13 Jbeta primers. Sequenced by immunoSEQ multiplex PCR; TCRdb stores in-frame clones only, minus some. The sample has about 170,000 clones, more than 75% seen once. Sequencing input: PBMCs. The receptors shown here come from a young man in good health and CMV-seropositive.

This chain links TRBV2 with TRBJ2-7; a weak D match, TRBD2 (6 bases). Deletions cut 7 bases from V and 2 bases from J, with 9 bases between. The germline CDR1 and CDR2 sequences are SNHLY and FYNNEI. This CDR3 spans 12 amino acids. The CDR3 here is CASIPGAYEQYF. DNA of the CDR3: TGTGCCAGCATTCCGGGAGCCTACGAGCAGTACTTC.

CDR3 in DNA: TGTGCCAGCACTCCTAGCGGAACCTACAATGAGCAGTTCTTC. Translation gives CASTPSGTYNEQFF. This chain links TRBV25-1 with TRBJ2-1; TRBD2 matches at 7 bases. V lost 7 bases, J lost 2 bases, and 5 bases stayed unmatched. Germline values: CDR1 MGHDK, CDR2 SYGVNS. This CDR3 region has 14 residues. Full variable domain (remainder filled in from reference TRBV25-1 and TRBJ2-1): EADIYQTPRYLVIGTGKKITLECSQTMGHDKMYWYQQDPGMELHLIHYSYGVNSTEKGDLSSESTVSRIRTEHFPLTLESARPSHTSQYLCASTPSGTYNEQFFGPGTRLTVL.

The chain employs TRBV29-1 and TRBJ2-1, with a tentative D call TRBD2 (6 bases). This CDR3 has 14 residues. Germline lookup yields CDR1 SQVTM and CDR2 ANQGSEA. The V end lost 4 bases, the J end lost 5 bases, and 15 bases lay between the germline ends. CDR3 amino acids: CSVVPLSGDNEQFF. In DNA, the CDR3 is TGCAGCGTTGTACCCCTTTCGGGGGACAATGAGCAGTTCTTC.

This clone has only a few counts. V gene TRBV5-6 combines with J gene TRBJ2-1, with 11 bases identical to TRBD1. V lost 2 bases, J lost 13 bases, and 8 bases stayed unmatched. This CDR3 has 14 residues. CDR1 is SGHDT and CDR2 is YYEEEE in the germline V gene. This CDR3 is CASSFGQGALSQFF. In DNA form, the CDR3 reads TGTGCCAGCAGCTTCGGACAGGGGGCATTGTCCCAGTTCTTC.

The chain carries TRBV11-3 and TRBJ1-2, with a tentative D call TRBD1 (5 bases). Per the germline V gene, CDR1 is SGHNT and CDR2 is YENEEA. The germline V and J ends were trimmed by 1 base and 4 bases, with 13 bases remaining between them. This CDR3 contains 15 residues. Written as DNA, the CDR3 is TGTGCCAGCAGCTTAGGGGGCGGCACCCTCTATGGCTACACCTTC. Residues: CASSLGGGTLYGYTF. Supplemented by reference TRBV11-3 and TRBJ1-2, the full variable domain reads EAGVVQSPRYKIIEKKQPVAFWCNPISGHNTLYWYLQNLGQGPELLIRYENEEAVDDSQLPKDRFSAERLKGVDSTLKIQPAELGDSAVYLCASSLGGGTLYGYTFGSGTRLTVV.

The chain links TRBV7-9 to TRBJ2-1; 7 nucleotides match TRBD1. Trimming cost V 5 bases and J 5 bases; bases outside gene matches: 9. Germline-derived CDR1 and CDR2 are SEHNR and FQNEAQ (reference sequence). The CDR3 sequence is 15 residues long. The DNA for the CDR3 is TGTGCCAGCAGCCTCGACCGGGACAGAAACAATGAGCAGTTCTTC. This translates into CASSLDRDRNNEQFF.

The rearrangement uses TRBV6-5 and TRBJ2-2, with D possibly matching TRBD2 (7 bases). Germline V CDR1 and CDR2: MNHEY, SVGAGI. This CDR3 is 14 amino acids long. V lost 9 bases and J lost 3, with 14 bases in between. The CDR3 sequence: CASTAGAYTGELFF. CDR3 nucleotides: TGTGCCAGTACCGCGGGGGCCTACACCGGGGAGCTGTTTTTT.

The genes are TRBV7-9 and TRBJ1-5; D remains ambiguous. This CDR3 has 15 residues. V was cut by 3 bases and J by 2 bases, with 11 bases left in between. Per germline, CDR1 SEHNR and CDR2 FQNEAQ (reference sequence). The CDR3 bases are TGTGCCAGCAGCTTTTCGGGGTCGGGCAATCAGCCCCAGCATTTT. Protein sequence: CASSFSGSGNQPQHF.

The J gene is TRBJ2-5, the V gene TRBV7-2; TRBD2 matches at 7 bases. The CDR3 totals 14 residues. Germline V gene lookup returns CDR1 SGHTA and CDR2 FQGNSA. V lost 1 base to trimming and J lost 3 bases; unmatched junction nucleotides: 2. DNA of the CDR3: TGTGCCAGCAGCTTAGGTGGACTAGAAGAGACCCAGTACTTC. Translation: CASSLGGLEETQYF.

This CDR3 is CASSLTGTGSYEQYF. CDR3 DNA sequence: TGCGCCAGCAGCCTGACCGGGACTGGATCCTACGAGCAGTACTTC. The J gene is TRBJ2-7, the V gene TRBV5-1; D is perhaps TRBD2 (6 bases). The length of the CDR3 is 15 residues. The V end lost 4 bases, the J end lost 1 base, and 15 bases lay between the germline ends. Per germline, CDR1 SGHRS and CDR2 YFSETQ.

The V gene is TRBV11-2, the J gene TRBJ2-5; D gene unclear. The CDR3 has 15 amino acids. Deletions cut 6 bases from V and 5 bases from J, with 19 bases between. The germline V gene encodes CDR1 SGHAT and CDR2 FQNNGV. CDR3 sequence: CASRPEPGPWETQYF. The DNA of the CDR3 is TGTGCCAGCAGACCCGAACCAGGTCCGTGGGAGACCCAGTACTTC.

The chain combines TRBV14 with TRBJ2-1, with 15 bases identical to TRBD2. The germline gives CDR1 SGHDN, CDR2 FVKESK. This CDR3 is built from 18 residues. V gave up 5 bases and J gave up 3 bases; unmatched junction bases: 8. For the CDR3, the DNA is TGTGCCAGCAGCTCAACGGGACTAGCGGGAGGTAACTACAATGAGCAGTTCTTC. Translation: CASSSTGLAGGNYNEQFF.

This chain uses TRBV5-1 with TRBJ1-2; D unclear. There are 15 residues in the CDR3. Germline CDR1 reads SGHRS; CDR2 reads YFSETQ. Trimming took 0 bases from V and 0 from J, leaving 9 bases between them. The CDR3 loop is CASSLATGSNYGYTF. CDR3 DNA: TGCGCCAGCAGCTTGGCCACGGGGTCTAACTATGGCTACACCTTC.

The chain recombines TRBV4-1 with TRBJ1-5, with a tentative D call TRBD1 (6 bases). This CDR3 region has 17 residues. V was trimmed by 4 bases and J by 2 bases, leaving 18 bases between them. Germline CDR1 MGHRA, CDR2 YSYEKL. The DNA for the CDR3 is TGCGCCAGCAGCCGAGGGATCTCCAGGGGACGCAATCAGCCCCAGCATTTT. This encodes CASSRGISRGRNQPQHF.

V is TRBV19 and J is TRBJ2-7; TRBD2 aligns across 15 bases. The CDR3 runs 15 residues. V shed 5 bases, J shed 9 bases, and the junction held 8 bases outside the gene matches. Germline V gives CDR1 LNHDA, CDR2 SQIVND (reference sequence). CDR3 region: CASSPGTSGRFRQYF. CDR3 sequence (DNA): TGTGCCAGTAGTCCCGGGACTAGCGGGAGGTTTAGGCAGTACTTC.

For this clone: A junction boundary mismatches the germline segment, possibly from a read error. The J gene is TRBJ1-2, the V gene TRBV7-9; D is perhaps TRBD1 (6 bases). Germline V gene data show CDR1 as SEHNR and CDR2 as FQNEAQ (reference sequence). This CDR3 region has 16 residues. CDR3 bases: TGTTCCAGCAGCTTCGGGTCCTATGGGGGCATATATGGCTACACCTTC. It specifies CSSSFGSYGGIYGYTF.

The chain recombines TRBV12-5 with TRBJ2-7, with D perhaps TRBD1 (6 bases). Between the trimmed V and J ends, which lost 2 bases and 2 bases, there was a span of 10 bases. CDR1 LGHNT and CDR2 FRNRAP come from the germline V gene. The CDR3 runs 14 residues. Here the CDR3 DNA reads TGTGCTAGTGGTTTGACAGGGTTGACCTACGAGCAGTACTTC. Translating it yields CASGLTGLTYEQYF. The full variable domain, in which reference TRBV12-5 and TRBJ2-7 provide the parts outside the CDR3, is DARVTQTPRHKVTEMGQEVTMRCQPILGHNTVFWYRQTMMQGLELLAYFRNRAPLDDSGMPKDRFSAEMPDATLATLKIQPSEPRDSAVYFCASGLTGLTYEQYFGPGTRLTVT.

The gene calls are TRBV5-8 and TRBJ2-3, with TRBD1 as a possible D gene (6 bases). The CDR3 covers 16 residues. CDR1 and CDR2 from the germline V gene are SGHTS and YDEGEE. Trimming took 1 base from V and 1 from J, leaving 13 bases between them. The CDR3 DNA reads TGTGCCAGCAGCTTGTACCACAGGGTCCGCACAGATACGCAGTATTTT. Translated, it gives CASSLYHRVRTDTQYF.